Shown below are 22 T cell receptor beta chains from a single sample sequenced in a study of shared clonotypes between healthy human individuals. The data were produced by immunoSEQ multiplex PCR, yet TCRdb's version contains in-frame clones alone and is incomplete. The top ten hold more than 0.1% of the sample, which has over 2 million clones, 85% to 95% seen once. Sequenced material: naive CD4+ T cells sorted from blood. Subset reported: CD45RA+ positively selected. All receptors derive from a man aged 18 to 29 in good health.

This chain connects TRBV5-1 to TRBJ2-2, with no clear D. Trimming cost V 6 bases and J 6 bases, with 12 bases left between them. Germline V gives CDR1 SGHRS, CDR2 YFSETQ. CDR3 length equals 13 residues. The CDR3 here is CASNPRPSGELFF. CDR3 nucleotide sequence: TGCGCCAGCAATCCGAGGCCGTCCGGGGAGCTGTTTTTT.

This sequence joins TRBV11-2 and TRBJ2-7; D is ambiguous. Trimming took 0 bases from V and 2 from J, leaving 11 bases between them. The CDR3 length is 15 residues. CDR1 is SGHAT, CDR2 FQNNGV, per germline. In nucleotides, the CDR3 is TGTGCCAGCAGCTTAGAAGGCAGACACCCCTACGAGCAGTACTTC. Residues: CASSLEGRHPYEQYF.

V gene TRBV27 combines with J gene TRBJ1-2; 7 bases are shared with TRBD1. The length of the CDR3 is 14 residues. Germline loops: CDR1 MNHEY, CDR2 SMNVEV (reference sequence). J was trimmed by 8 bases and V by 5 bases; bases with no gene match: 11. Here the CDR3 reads CASSLSTGLGGYTF. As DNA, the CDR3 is TGTGCCAGCAGTCTCTCGACAGGGTTGGGCGGCTACACCTTC.

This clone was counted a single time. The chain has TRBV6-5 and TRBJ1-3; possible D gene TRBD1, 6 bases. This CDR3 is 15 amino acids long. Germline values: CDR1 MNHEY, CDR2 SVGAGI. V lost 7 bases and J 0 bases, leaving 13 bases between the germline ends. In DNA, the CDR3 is TGTGCCAGCACCCGAGGGGGGGTCTCTGGAAACACCATATATTTT. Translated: CASTRGGVSGNTIYF.

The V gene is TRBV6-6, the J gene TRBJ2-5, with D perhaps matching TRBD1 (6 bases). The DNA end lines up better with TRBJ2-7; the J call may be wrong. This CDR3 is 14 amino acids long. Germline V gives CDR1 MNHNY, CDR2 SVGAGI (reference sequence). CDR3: CASRWTDHSYEQYF. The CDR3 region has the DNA TGTGCCAGCAGGTGGACAGACCACTCCTACGAGCAGTACTTC.

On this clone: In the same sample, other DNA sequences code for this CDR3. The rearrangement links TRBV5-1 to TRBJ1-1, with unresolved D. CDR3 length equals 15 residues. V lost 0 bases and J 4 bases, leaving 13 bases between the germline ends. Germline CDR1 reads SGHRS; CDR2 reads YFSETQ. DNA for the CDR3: TGCGCCAGCAGCTTGGTCGGGGAAGGCGGCACTGAAGCTTTCTTT. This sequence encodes CASSLVGEGGTEAFF.

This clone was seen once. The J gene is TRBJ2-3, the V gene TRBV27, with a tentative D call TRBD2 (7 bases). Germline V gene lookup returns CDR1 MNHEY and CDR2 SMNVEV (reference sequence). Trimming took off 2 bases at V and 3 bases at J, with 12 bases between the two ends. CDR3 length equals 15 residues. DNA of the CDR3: TGTGCCAGCAGTTTAAAAGGGGGGGGGACAGATACGCAGTATTTT. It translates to CASSLKGGGTDTQYF.

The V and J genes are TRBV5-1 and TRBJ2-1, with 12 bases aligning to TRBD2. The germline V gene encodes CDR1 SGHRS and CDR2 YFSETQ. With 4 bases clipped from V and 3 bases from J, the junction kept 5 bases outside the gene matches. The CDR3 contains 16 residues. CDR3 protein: CASSTRTSGDYNEQFF. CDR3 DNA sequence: TGCGCCAGCAGCACAAGGACTAGCGGGGACTACAATGAGCAGTTCTTC.

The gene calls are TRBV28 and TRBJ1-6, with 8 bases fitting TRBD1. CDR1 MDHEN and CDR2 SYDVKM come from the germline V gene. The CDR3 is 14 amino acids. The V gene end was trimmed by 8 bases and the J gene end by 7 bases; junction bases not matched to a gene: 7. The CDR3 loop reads CASFPGTGNSPLHF. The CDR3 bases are TGTGCCAGCTTCCCCGGGACAGGAAATTCACCCCTCCACTTT.

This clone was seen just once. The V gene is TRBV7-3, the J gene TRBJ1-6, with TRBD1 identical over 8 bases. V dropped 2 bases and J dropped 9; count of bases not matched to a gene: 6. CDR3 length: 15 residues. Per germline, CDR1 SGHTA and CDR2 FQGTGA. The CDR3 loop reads CASSLGDRGTSPLHF. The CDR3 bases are TGTGCCAGCAGCTTAGGAGACAGGGGTACTTCACCCCTCCACTTT.

DNA for the CDR3: TGTGCCAGCAGGGGACTAGCGGGGGCCTACGAGCAGTACTTC. This gives the protein CASRGLAGAYEQYF. The chain recombines TRBV2 with TRBJ2-7; 14 bases fit TRBD2. The CDR3 consists of 14 residues. Germline lookup yields CDR1 SNHLY and CDR2 FYNNEI. J was trimmed by 2 bases and V by 6 bases; bases with no gene match: 0. Full variable domain (rest looked up from reference TRBV2 and TRBJ2-7): EPEVTQTPSHQVTQMGQEVILRCVPISNHLYFYWYRQILGQKVEFLVSFYNNEISEKSEIFDDQFSVERPDGSNFTLKIRSTKLEDSAMYFCASRGLAGAYEQYFGPGTRLTVT.

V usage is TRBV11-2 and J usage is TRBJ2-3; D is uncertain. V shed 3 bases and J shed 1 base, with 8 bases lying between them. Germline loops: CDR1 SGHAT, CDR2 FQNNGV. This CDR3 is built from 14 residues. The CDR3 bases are TGTGCCAGCAGCTTTACGCAGGGCACAGATACGCAGTATTTT. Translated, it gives CASSFTQGTDTQYF.

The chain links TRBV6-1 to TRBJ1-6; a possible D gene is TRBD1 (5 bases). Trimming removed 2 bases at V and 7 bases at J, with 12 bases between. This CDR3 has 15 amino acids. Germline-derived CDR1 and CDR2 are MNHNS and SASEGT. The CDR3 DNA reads TGTGCCAGCAGTGAACTTCAGGGAACGAATTCACCCCTCCACTTT. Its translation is CASSELQGTNSPLHF.

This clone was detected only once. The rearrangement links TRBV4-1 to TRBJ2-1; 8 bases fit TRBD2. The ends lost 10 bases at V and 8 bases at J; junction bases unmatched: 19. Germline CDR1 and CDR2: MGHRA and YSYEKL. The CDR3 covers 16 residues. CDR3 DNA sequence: TGCGCCAAAGGACCCCGGGGACTAGGCCTTAGGGATGAGCAGTTCTTC. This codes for CAKGPRGLGLRDEQFF.

The CDR3 DNA sequence: TGTGCCAGCAGCTTGGGGGACAGGAGTAACTATGGCTACACCTTC. Protein product: CASSLGDRSNYGYTF. This sequence joins TRBV5-6 and TRBJ1-2; 8 bases line up with TRBD1. Germline trimming cut 0 bases from V and 1 base from J; bases unmatched to any gene: 2. CDR3 size: 15 residues. CDR1 is SGHDT, CDR2 YYEEEE, per germline.

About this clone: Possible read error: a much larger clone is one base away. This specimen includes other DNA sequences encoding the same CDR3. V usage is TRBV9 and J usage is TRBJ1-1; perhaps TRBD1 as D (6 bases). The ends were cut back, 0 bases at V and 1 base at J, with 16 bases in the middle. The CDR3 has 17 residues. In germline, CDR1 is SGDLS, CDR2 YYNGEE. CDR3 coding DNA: TGTGCCAGCAGCGTAGTAGCCGGGGGCCAGAAGAACACTGAAGCTTTCTTT. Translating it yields CASSVVAGGQKNTEAFF.

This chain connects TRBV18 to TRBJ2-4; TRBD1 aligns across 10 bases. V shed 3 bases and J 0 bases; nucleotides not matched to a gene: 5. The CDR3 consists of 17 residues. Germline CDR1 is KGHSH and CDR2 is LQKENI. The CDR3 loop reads CASSPTTGGAAKNIQYF. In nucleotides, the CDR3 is TGTGCCAGCTCACCCACGACAGGGGGCGCAGCCAAAAACATTCAGTACTTC. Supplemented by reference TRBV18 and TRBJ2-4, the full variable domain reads NAGVMQNPRHLVRRRGQEARLRCSPMKGHSHVYWYRQLPEEGLKFMVYLQKENIIDESGMPKERFSAEFPKEGPSILRIQQVVRGDSAAYFCASSPTTGGAAKNIQYFGAGTRLSVL.

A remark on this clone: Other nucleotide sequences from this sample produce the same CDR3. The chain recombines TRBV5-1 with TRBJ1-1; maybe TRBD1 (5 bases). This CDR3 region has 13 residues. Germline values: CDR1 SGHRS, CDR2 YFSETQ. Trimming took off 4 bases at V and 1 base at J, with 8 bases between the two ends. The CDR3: CASSRQTNTEAFF. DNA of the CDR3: TGCGCCAGCAGCCGACAGACGAACACTGAAGCTTTCTTT.

CDR3 protein: CASSLMIPNSPLHF. In DNA, the CDR3 is TGTGCCAGCAGTTTAATGATCCCAAATTCACCCCTCCACTTT. V usage is TRBV27 and J usage is TRBJ1-6; no reliable D call. V was clipped by 2 bases and J by 7 bases, with 9 bases between them. The CDR3 extends over 14 amino acids. Per germline, CDR1 MNHEY and CDR2 SMNVEV (reference sequence).

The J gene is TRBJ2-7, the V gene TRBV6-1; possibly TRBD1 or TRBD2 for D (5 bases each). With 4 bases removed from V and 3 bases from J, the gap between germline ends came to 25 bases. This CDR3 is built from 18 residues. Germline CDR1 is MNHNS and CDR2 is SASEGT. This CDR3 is CASSAGTEGQIAIYEQYF. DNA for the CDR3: TGTGCCAGCAGTGCAGGGACCGAGGGGCAAATAGCGATCTACGAGCAGTACTTC.

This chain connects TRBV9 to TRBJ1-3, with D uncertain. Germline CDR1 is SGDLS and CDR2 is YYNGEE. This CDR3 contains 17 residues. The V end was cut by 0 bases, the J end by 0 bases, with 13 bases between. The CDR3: CASSVVVQTPSGNTIYF. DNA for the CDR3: TGTGCCAGCAGCGTAGTGGTCCAGACTCCCTCTGGAAACACCATATATTTT.

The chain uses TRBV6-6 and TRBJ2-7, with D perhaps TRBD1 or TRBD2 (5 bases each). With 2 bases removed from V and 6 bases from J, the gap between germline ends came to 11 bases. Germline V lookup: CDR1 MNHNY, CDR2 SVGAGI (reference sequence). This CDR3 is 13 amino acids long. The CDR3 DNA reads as TGTGCCAGCAGTTACCAATGGGGGTCCGAGCAGTACTTC. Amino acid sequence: CASSYQWGSEQYF.